The T cell receptor beta chain under discussion was sequenced for a study of blood T cell repertoires in COVID-19. Study information: T cells, B-cell-depleted T cells, or PBMCs supplied cDNA or gDNA.

Germline loops: CDR1 KGHSH, CDR2 LQKENI. V lost 0 bases and J lost 2; bases outside the gene matches: 7. CDR3 size: 17 residues. Repertoires were generated with immunoSEQ multiplex PCR, while TCRdb's copy carries only in-frame clones and drops some. The sample has under 100,000 clones; over 75% are singletons. Material for sequencing was peripheral blood. This chain uses TRBV18 with TRBJ1-3; 7 bases line up with TRBD1. This receptor was obtained from a man at least 80 years old with active or convalescent COVID-19. In nucleotides, the CDR3 is TGTGCCAGCTCACCACCCTATTTCCAGGGGGCTGGAAACACCATATATTTT. Its protein is CASSPPYFQGAGNTIYF.